This T cell receptor beta chain was profiled in a study of cytomegalovirus exposure and HLA in healthy donors (dated by TCRdb to about 2017). Turning to the overall study: An earlier analysis of 587 of the donors reported 250 to 350 Gb of sequence data and around 110 million unique TCR beta sequences obtained from approximately 180 million T cells. Among the approximately 400 genotyped donors, around 81% belonged to the genetic ancestry cluster associated with self-reported Caucasian donors. HLA typing included class I and class II loci at four-digit resolution. An early release covering over 500 HLA-typed donors comprised approximately 300 gigabases of sequencing data and tens of millions of unique TCR sequences. Rather than drawing on any new phenotypic data, the later analysis identified candidate immune exposures from TCR beta sequences and the way those sequences occurred across donors. Every discovery cohort repertoire had been produced on one sequencing platform. The aim of the study was to test whether cataloging public T cell receptors could identify signatures of past pathogen exposure. Typing coverage differed by locus: A, B, C, DRB1 and DQB1 were typed in roughly 620-640 donors, DQA1 in about 500, DPA1 in over 600, and DPB1 in 400 to 490. High-throughput TCR immunosequencing, statistical association of individual TCRs with disease status, and machine learning were combined to predict cytomegalovirus infection status. A later genetic analysis used genome-wide SNP genotypes for about 55% of the 666 donors, treating that subset as a discovery cohort. Among roughly 400 genotyped donors of the cohort, an average of approximately 220,000 unique TCR beta nucleotide sequences was sequenced per donor, of which 15% to 20% were non-productive. The T cell repertoires of 550 to 850 subjects were profiled by immunosequencing and related to cytomegalovirus serostatus. A later analysis re-analyzed previously published TCR beta repertoires from roughly 630 donors and added high-resolution HLA genotyping to study TCR occurrence patterns. A separate validation cohort of roughly 130 different subjects was used in addition to the approximately 670-subject first cohort. In an earlier analysis of more than 550 of the donors, high-throughput TCR beta sequencing was used to judge whether each TCR beta V gene segment behaved as functional or pseudogenic. Donor age, sex, ethnicity and CMV serostatus were collected together with the repertoire data. Four to six DR-DQ haplotypes were handled as single units for association and clustering, since linkage in the cohort was strong. What the study reported, not specific to this receptor: Cytomegalovirus status was reported to be diagnosed by the classifier with high specificity and sensitivity in both the original and validation cohorts. According to a later analysis, TCR association rates differed among HLA loci, with DRB1 alleles showing the most associated TCRs and HLA-C alleles showing the fewest. In a later analysis, several top co-occurrence clusters were reported to appear linked to parvovirus B19, influenza, CMV and Epstein-Barr virus. For the cohort, immune exposure information was limited to CMV serostatus. In an earlier analysis of more than 500 of the donors, most TCR beta V segments appeared in productive rearrangements about 90% or about 30% of the time, broadly matching IMGT annotations. Specific HLA alleles were associated with more than 15,000 TCR beta sequences at a false discovery rate of 0.05 in a later analysis. Because counts were too low, around 17 rarely observed V segments, including chromosome 9 orphons, were left out of the earlier analysis of a few hundred of the donors. In this cohort, only TCR beta chains were sequenced, and detectable features were limited by the absence of alpha or paired-chain data. A later genetic analysis reported fewer N-insertions in productive TCRs among donors in an Asian-associated ancestry cluster than the roughly 670-donor mean. Linkage disequilibrium might explain the correlated functional status among segregating V segments, but an unknown experimental factor could not be ruled out. Strong co-occurrence of HLA alleles, especially DR and DQ, made assigning TCR associations to individual alleles difficult. Most CMV-associated TCR beta chains appeared to be HLA-restricted in a later analysis, and the HLA associations seemed to be driven largely by CMV exposure. In a later analysis, HLA-associated TCR beta chains were found to be more clonally expanded and to have lower generation probabilities than equally common non-associated chains. A further reported finding was that TCR beta sequences accurately predicted the HLA-A and HLA-B alleles for most subjects in the first cohort. In the study, some 180 TCR beta chains were listed as associated with cytomegalovirus. Because HLA typing was missing for some donors at each locus, association tests included only the typed subset. A few of the identified cytomegalovirus-associated TCR beta chains were confirmed in vitro to be specific for cytomegalovirus antigens. The 87-base-pair reads could not distinguish some IMGT-functional V segments, including TRBV6-2 and TRBV6-3, so those segments were excluded. While some public TCRs were present in many individuals, most TCR sequences turned up only very rarely across donors. Presence/absence analyses assumed roughly uniform sequencing depth across donors, an assumption that may not hold. A later genetic analysis associated a missense DCLRE1C variant with V-gene and J-gene trimming of TCR beta chains, and an independent cohort replicated the association. According to the authors, the approach could potentially be generalized to other disease states and immunological phenotypes. A group of highly shared sequence variants was considered likely to be a technical artifact of the sequencing pipeline.

For CDR1 and CDR2, the germline V gene (reference sequence) lists SGHKS and YYEKEE. The CDR3 has 15 amino acids, counting the end cysteine and phenylalanine. The sequence is cut down to CDR3 DNA, 45 bases in frame from base 1. V trim: 4 bases; J trim: 4 bases; unmatched bases: 8. Comment on this clone: It lacks a known antigen. Qualities for individual bases were not recorded, and no much larger clone is one base off.

Library method: the immunoSEQ multiplex PCR assay. The multiplex PCR relied on a mix of 60 forward primers for TCR Vbeta segments and 13 reverse primers for TCR Jbeta segments. A multiplex PCR assay on genomic DNA amplified the CDR3 region of rearranged TCR beta genes. On the Illumina HiSeq System, the amplified TCR beta libraries were sequenced as 87-base-pair reads. The original pipeline was this. In a later analysis, some 80 million unique TCR beta chains were counted across the approximately 620 repertoires, and approximately 11 million of these chains were shared by at least two donors. Raw reads were error-corrected and collapsed into unique sequences with a nearest-neighbor algorithm that merged closely related sequences to remove PCR and sequencing errors. V, D and J gene segments were assigned by aligning CDR3 sequences to IMGT reference sequences. For a sequence to be retained, a match of at least six nucleotides was required to both a V gene segment and a J gene segment. A rearrangement was called productive if the CDR3 had no stop codons and remained in frame with V and J, and every other rearrangement was called non-productive. CDR3 was defined by IMGT convention, running from the second conserved V-encoded cysteine to the conserved J-encoded phenylalanine. The earlier analysis of approximately 500 of the donors excluded sequences that lacked an unambiguous match to a single V gene segment. An earlier analysis of several hundred of the donors called V segments functional above 56.7% productive rearrangements and segregating when the between-donor standard deviation exceeded 5%. A statistical classification framework was developed to diagnose cytomegalovirus status using the catalog of TCR beta chain sequences. In a later analysis, TCR nucleotide sequences were compared against IMGT/GENE-DB human TR gene sequences so that V and J genes could be assigned. A later analysis assigned CDR3 sequences and most-parsimonious VDJ recombination scenarios with the TCRdist pipeline. In a later analysis, each TCR beta chain was defined by its CDR3 amino acid sequence together with its V-gene family, and reads lacking a unique V-gene family were excluded. A later analysis removed nearly 600 highly shared, low-generation-probability nucleotide sequences to deal with suspected cross-contamination and a sequencing artifact. A later analysis calculated a clonal expansion index for each public chain from normalized within-repertoire ranks of inferred template counts. A later analysis computed generation probabilities with a VDJ recombination model fitted to out-of-frame rearrangements, and checked the results against IGoR. A later analysis scored TCR-TCR, TCR-HLA and TCR-CMV co-occurrence with hypergeometric tests, applying a repertoire-size bias correction to TCR pairs. In a later analysis, false discovery rates were estimated by permuting HLA or CMV assignments 20 times. In a later analysis, co-occurring TCRs were grouped with DBSCAN, and TCRdist sequence similarity was added when clustering was performed within HLA-allele-positive subsets. Repertoires with fewer than 30,000 or more than 120,000 public chains were left out of co-occurrence clustering, as were five repertoires with anomalous nucleotide sharing. The immuneACCESS repertoire file appears here via TCRdb, limited to in-frame rearrangements. These files lack a portion of the clones; in checked studies, under half of the deficit traces to unresolved V genes, and the cause of the others is not known. The V and J calls and clone size were taken over from that table, and D and trimming were inferred from the DNA. Present in this sample are 50,000 to 60,000 clones, 75% to 85% of which were seen just once. The top ten clones comprise less than 1.5% of the sample.

The cohort was made up of about 670 healthy bone marrow donors. Cohort members were all nominally healthy when sampled, although unrecorded immune exposures were likely present. The donor tested CMV seronegative, placing the donor among the roughly 350 seronegative members of the cohort. Every donor gave a peripheral blood sample, and the peripheral blood mononuclear cells from that sample were used for TCR beta sequencing. The Qiagen DNeasy Blood Extraction Kit was used to extract genomic DNA from the blood cell samples. The source of this sequence is a female donor in good health and CMV-seronegative. Sequenced sample: PBMCs. The chain uses TRBV5-5 and TRBJ2-7; 10 of the junction bases match TRBD1. The bases are TGTGCCAGCAGCCCTGGGACAGGGGAACGGTACGAGCAGTACTTC. Its coded protein is CASSPGTGERYEQYF.